The next 27 T cell receptor beta chains were all read from a single sample in a study of T cells in women clearing cervical HPV infection. Clones were sequenced by immunoSEQ multiplex PCR, and TCRdb holds only the in-frame ones, with some missing. The sample totals 15,000 or so clones. Specimen: blood buffy coat. These receptors all come from a woman aged 18 to 75 with a cervical HPV16 infection that either progressed to CIN3+ or cleared (not recorded which).

Comment on this clone: The read halts 3 residues ahead of the CDR3 end, with the missing end drawn from the germline J gene. This chain joins TRBV7-9 and TRBJ1-2, with TRBD1 as a possible D gene (5 bases). Germline lookup yields CDR1 SEHNR and CDR2 FQNEAQ (reference sequence). The CDR3 runs 15 residues. The chain's CDR3 is CASSLGQGLSYDYTF. The covered CDR3 bases are TGTGCCAGCAGCTTAGGGCAGGGACTATCCTACGAC.

Notes on this clone: The read finishes 3 residues shy of the CDR3 end, and the germline J gene is used to complete it. This sample includes further DNA sequences coding for the same CDR3. V is TRBV2 and J is TRBJ1-3; 8 nucleotides agree with TRBD1. J was trimmed by 4 bases and V by 2 bases; bases with no gene match: 4. The germline gives CDR1 SNHLY, CDR2 FYNNEI. This CDR3 has 15 residues. Incomplete CDR3 DNA: TGTGCCAGCAGTGAACAGGGGGCGCGGGGAAACACC. It codes for CASSEQGARGNT. The whole CDR3 protein reads CASSEQGARGNTIYF.

Comments on this clone: The read ends 3 residues before the CDR3 terminus; that terminus is restored from the germline J gene. The genes are TRBV20-1 and TRBJ2-7; 8 nucleotides agree with TRBD1. This CDR3 is built from 14 residues. Germline loops: CDR1 DFQATT, CDR2 SNEGSKA (reference sequence). Losses at the gene ends were 7 bases for V and 0 bases for J; bases not matched to a gene: 8. The DNA read from the CDR3 is TGCAGTGTTCAGACAGGGGCCCGCTCCTACGAG. It is translated as CSVQTGARSYE. In full, the CDR3 is CSVQTGARSYEQYF.

To note about this clone: The CDR3 end falls 3 residues outside the read, so it is completed with the germline J gene. This rearrangement joins TRBV29-1 to TRBJ1-3; D unresolved. The CDR3 loop spans 12 amino acids. Trimming pared 7 bases from V and 4 bases from J, leaving 11 bases between. Germline V gene data show CDR1 as SQVTM and CDR2 as ANQGSEA. CDR3 residues: CSARLSGNTIYF. The part of the CDR3 DNA that was read is TGCAGCGCCCGGTTGTCCGGAAACACC.

As regards this clone: The CDR3 end is not reached by the read, which stops 3 residues before it; the germline J gene fills it in. The J gene is TRBJ2-2, the V gene TRBV30; 8 bases are a match to TRBD1. The CDR3 spans 22 residues. The germline V gene encodes CDR1 GTSNPN and CDR2 SVGIG (reference sequence). The trim removed 0 bases at V and 6 bases at J, leaving 27 bases unmatched. This CDR3 reads CAWSVWGSPQVGRTGRSGELFF. Partial CDR3 DNA: TGTGCCTGGAGTGTATGGGGGTCCCCCCAAGTGGGCAGGACAGGGAGGTCCGGGGAG.

With respect to this clone: The sequenced fragment ends 3 residues before the CDR3 boundary, so the rest is inferred from the germline J gene. This chain links TRBV19 with TRBJ2-5; the match to TRBD2 covers 8 bases. The CDR3 covers 14 residues. The germline gives CDR1 LNHDA, CDR2 SQIVND (reference sequence). J was trimmed by 3 bases and V by 4 bases; bases with no gene match: 4. The part of the CDR3 DNA that was read is TGTGCCAGTAGTACTACCGGGGGGGAAGAGACC. Translating gives CASSTTGGEET. The whole CDR3 protein reads CASSTTGGEETQYF. Using reference TRBV19 and TRBJ2-5 for the parts outside the CDR3, the full variable domain is DGGITQSPKYLFRKEGQNVTLSCEQNLNHDAMYWYRQDPGQGLRLIYYSQIVNDFQKGDIAEGYSVSREKKESFPLTVTSAQKNPTAFYLCASSTTGGEETQYFGPGTRLLVL.

About this clone itself: The CDR3 end is not reached by the read, which stops 3 residues before it; the germline J gene fills it in. This chain connects TRBV6-2 or TRBV6-3 to TRBJ1-2; 8 positions match TRBD1. Germline V gene lookup returns CDR1 MNHEY and CDR2 SVGEGT. This CDR3 has 14 residues. The covered CDR3 bases are TGTGCCAGCAGGAAGACAGGGGAGGCCTACGAC. As protein: CASRKTGEAYD. The full CDR3 protein reads CASRKTGEAYDYTF.

Concerning this clone: Coverage ceases 3 residues before the CDR3 finishes, and the germline J gene fills in the end. This chain connects TRBV2 to TRBJ2-4, with D perhaps matching TRBD1 (5 bases). The germline CDR1 and CDR2 sequences are SNHLY and FYNNEI. V was cut by 3 bases and J by 5 bases, with 11 bases left in between. There are 14 residues in the CDR3. CDR3 sequence reads: CASSDFQGQNIQYF. The CDR3 bases that were read are TGTGCCAGCAGTGATTTCCAGGGCCAAAACATT.

Points on this clone: The CDR3 extends 3 residues past the end of the read, so its final part is completed from the germline J gene. This chain connects TRBV18 to TRBJ2-7; 10 bases agree with TRBD2. This CDR3 region has 15 residues. Germline assignment: CDR1 KGHSH and CDR2 LQKENI. The ends lost 2 bases at V and 4 bases at J; junction bases unmatched: 5. CDR3 DNA (partial): TGTGCCAGCTCACCAATGCCTAGCGGGAGATACGAG. The encoded protein is CASSPMPSGRYE. The full CDR3 protein reads CASSPMPSGRYEQYF. Filled out from reference TRBV18 and TRBJ2-7, the complete variable domain reads NAGVMQNPRHLVRRRGQEARLRCSPMKGHSHVYWYRQLPEEGLKFMVYLQKENIIDESGMPKERFSAEFPKEGPSILRIQQVVRGDSAAYFCASSPMPSGRYEQYFGPGTRLTVT.

Comments on this clone: The CDR3 is cut off 3 residues early in the read; its end comes from the germline J gene. J is TRBJ1-2 and V is TRBV29-1; 9 bases line up with TRBD1. Germline V gene data show CDR1 as SQVTM and CDR2 as ANQGSEA. The length of the CDR3 is 15 residues. CDR3 amino acids: CSASFGTGKYVGYTF. CDR3 bases read: TGCAGCGCCTCGTTCGGGACAGGGAAGTATGTCGGC.

On this clone: The sequence runs out 3 residues before the end of the CDR3; the remainder is reconstructed from the germline J gene. V usage is TRBV20-1 and J usage is TRBJ1-6, with a weak D call TRBD1 (5 bases). The length of the CDR3 is 12 residues. The germline gives CDR1 DFQATT, CDR2 SNEGSKA (reference sequence). V lost 5 bases and J lost 9, with 11 bases in between. The CDR3 bases that were read are TGCAGTGCTCAACCGAGGGGTTCACCC. Its protein is CSAQPRGSP. The entire CDR3 protein is CSAQPRGSPLHF.

A word on this clone: Sequencing ends 3 residues short of the CDR3 end; the germline J gene provides the rest. The chain couples TRBV30 to TRBJ2-2; TRBD1 aligns across 7 bases. The CDR3 length is 13 residues. The V gene's germline CDR1 is GTSNPN and CDR2 SVGIG (reference sequence). The CDR3 reads CAWRTGSNSPLFF. The sequenced part of the CDR3 DNA is TGTGCCTGGAGGACAGGGTCGAATTCACCG.

Notes on this clone: The missing CDR3 end, 3 residues past where the read stops, is filled in from the germline J gene. The gene calls are TRBV5-1 and TRBJ2-2, with 9 bases fitting TRBD2. The length of the CDR3 is 16 residues. Germline V gene sequence: CDR1 SGHRS, CDR2 YFSETQ. Unmatched junction bases numbered 6, after V lost 4 bases and J lost 2 bases. CDR3 DNA (partial): TGCGCCAGCAGCGAGGGACTAGCCCCTAACACCGGGGAG. Residues: CASSEGLAPNTGE. The whole CDR3 reads CASSEGLAPNTGELFF.

A word on this clone: Read sequence stops 3 residues before the CDR3 end, and the germline J gene provides the missing end. J is TRBJ2-1 and V is TRBV18; 12 nucleotides align to TRBD2. The V and J ends lost 2 bases and 4 bases, in that order; junction bases with no gene match: 0. CDR3 length: 15 residues. CDR1 KGHSH and CDR2 LQKENI come from the germline V gene. Incomplete CDR3 DNA: TGTGCCAGCTCACCAGGGACTAGCGGGTACAATGAG. This codes for CASSPGTSGYNE. The whole CDR3 is CASSPGTSGYNEQFF.

A remark on this clone: The sequenced fragment ends 3 residues before the CDR3 boundary, so the rest is inferred from the germline J gene. The J gene is TRBJ2-3, the V gene TRBV7-2; 13 bases agree with TRBD2. The CDR3 totals 15 residues. V lost 7 bases, J lost 5 bases, and 6 bases stayed unmatched. The germline CDR1 and CDR2 sequences are SGHTA and FQGNSA. The sequenced part of the CDR3 DNA is TGTGCCAGCACCGGGACTAGCGGGGTTGGAGATACG. Protein product: CASTGTSGVGDT. The entire CDR3 sequence reads CASTGTSGVGDTQYF. The full variable domain, in which reference TRBV7-2 and TRBJ2-3 provide the parts outside the CDR3, is GAGVSQSPSNKVTEKGKDVELRCDPISGHTALYWYRQSLGQGLEFLIYFQGNSAPDKSGLPSDRFSAERTGGSVSTLTIQRTQQEDSAVYLCASTGTSGVGDTQYFGPGTRLTVL.

On this clone: The observed sequence ends 3 residues before the CDR3 terminus, with the missing tail filled in from the germline J gene. This sequence joins TRBV28 and TRBJ1-1, with a weak D call TRBD1 (6 bases). CDR3 length equals 14 residues. CDR1 and CDR2 from the germline V gene are MDHEN and SYDVKM. Trimming pared 1 base from V and 5 bases from J, leaving 11 bases between. The part of the CDR3 DNA that was read is TGTGCCAGCAGTTTATTCAGGGGAAAAACTGAA. Its translation is CASSLFRGKTE. The CDR3 in full is CASSLFRGKTEAFF.

In the case of this clone: Sequencing ends 3 residues short of the CDR3 end; the germline J gene provides the rest. The chain employs TRBV7-9 and TRBJ1-2; 8 bases line up with TRBD1. Germline V gives CDR1 SEHNR, CDR2 FQNEAQ (reference sequence). V gave up 6 bases and J gave up 7 bases; unmatched junction bases: 10. The CDR3 sequence is 14 residues long. CDR3 amino acids: CASSQDRDHLGYTF. The sequenced part of the CDR3 DNA is TGTGCCAGCAGTCAGGACAGGGACCATCTTGGC. Full variable domain (rest looked up from reference TRBV7-9 and TRBJ1-2): DTGVSQNPRHKITKRGQNVTFRCDPISEHNRLYWYRQTLGQGPEFLTYFQNEAQLEKSRLLSDRFSAERPKGSFSTLEIQRTEQGDSAMYLCASSQDRDHLGYTFGSGTRLTVV.

A remark on this clone: The read terminates 3 residues ahead of where the CDR3 ends, so the germline J gene completes it. This chain connects TRBV30 to TRBJ1-2; D not resolved. Germline loops: CDR1 GTSNPN, CDR2 SVGIG (reference sequence). CDR3 length: 14 amino acids. Partial CDR3 DNA: TGTGCCTGGAGTGTACGGGGAACTCACAGAGGC. Encoded protein: CAWSVRGTHRG. The entire CDR3 protein is CAWSVRGTHRGYTF.

According to its frequency, this clone is hyperexpanded. The CDR3 is cut off 3 residues early in the read; its end comes from the germline J gene. The J gene is TRBJ1-2, the V gene TRBV28; D is undetermined. CDR1 is MDHEN, CDR2 SYDVKM, per germline. This CDR3 is built from 14 residues. V shed 3 bases and J shed 4 bases, with 12 bases lying between them. CDR3 bases read: TGTGCCAGCAGTTTTTCGGCGGGGTCCTATGGC. As protein: CASSFSAGSYG. The full CDR3 is CASSFSAGSYGYTF.

The CDR3 spells CASSQGVTGPQHF. Partial CDR3 DNA: TGCGCCAGCAGCCAAGGAGTCACAGGGCCC. The chain is built from TRBV4-1 and TRBJ1-5, with a weak D call TRBD1 (5 bases). The CDR3 is cut off 3 residues early in the read; its end comes from the germline J gene. Deletions cut 1 base from V and 9 bases from J, with 10 bases between. Germline loops: CDR1 MGHRA, CDR2 YSYEKL. This CDR3 region has 13 residues.

About this clone: The read comes to an end 3 residues before the CDR3 does, leaving the germline J gene to fill in the end. The chain uses TRBV20-1 and TRBJ2-3; D perhaps matches TRBD1 (6 bases). The CDR3 is made up of 15 amino acids. The germline gives CDR1 DFQATT, CDR2 SNEGSKA (reference sequence). Partial CDR3 DNA: TGCAGTGCCAAGTGGGGGCTAGGAAGCAATCAGCCG. Encoded protein: CSAKWGLGSNQP. The whole CDR3 region reads CSAKWGLGSNQPQYF.

The CDR3 bases that were read are TGCGCCAGCAAACCGAGCCTATCAGGGACTTCCTACGAG. Amino acids: CASKPSLSGTSYE. The complete CDR3 reads CASKPSLSGTSYEQYF. This sequence joins TRBV5-1 and TRBJ2-7; D may be TRBD2 (6 bases). The read ends 3 residues before the CDR3 terminus; that terminus is restored from the germline J gene. The V end was cut by 6 bases, the J end by 1 base, with 20 bases between. Germline CDR1 reads SGHRS; CDR2 reads YFSETQ. The CDR3 contains 16 residues. The whole variable domain, filled in from reference TRBV5-1 and TRBJ2-7, reads KAGVTQTPRYLIKTRGQQVTLSCSPISGHRSVSWYQQTPGQGLQFLFEYFSETQRNKGNFPGRFSGRQFSNSRSEMNVSTLELGDSALYLCASKPSLSGTSYEQYFGPGTRLTVT.

Concerning this clone: With the read ending 3 residues before the CDR3 end, the germline J gene is used to fill in that end. This chain links TRBV6-2 or TRBV6-3 with TRBJ2-7, with TRBD2 identical over 8 bases. The CDR3 runs to 15 residues. CDR1 MNHEY and CDR2 SVGEGT come from the germline V gene. V shed 0 bases and J 6 bases; nucleotides not matched to a gene: 7. This CDR3 reads CASSYSSGGPGEQYF. The CDR3 bases that were read are TGTGCCAGCAGTTACTCGAGCGGGGGCCCCGGCGAG.

A word on this clone: The junction does not match germline at one end; this may be a read error. The read falls 3 residues short of the CDR3 end, and the missing part is taken from the germline J gene. The chain recombines TRBV4-2 with TRBJ1-2; no definite D call. Germline loops: CDR1 LGHNA, CDR2 YNFKEQ. The CDR3 covers 15 residues. CDR3 region: CASSQEIQAGYGYTF. The sequenced CDR3 bases are TGCGCCAGCAGCCAAGAGATCCAGGCAGGCTATGGC.

As for this clone: From the germline J gene comes the end of the CDR3, since the read stops 3 residues before it. The gene calls are TRBV18 and TRBJ2-2; TRBD1 matches at 9 bases. Trimming cost V 6 bases and J 7 bases; bases outside gene matches: 9. This CDR3 spans 15 amino acids. CDR1 is KGHSH, CDR2 LQKENI, per germline. The CDR3 bases that were read are TGTGCCAGCTCCTCCGGGACAGGGCACGGCGGGGAG. It is translated as CASSSGTGHGGE. The entire CDR3 protein is CASSSGTGHGGELFF.

As regards this clone: The read ends 3 residues early relative to the CDR3; the germline J gene fills the gap. This chain links TRBV11-2 with TRBJ2-7; 8 nucleotides agree with TRBD2. V lost 5 bases to trimming and J lost 4 bases; unmatched junction nucleotides: 10. Germline-derived CDR1 and CDR2 are SGHAT and FQNNGV. This CDR3 comprises 15 residues. CDR3 region: CASSPGGGVRYEQYF. The CDR3 bases that were read are TGTGCCAGCAGCCCGGGGGGGGGAGTAAGGTACGAG.

Comment on this clone: Sequencing ends 3 residues short of the CDR3 end; the germline J gene provides the rest. V is TRBV19 and J is TRBJ1-2; 10 bases agree with TRBD1. CDR1 is LNHDA, CDR2 SQIVND, per germline (reference sequence). The length of the CDR3 is 16 residues. The CDR3 reads CASGRLGQGNDNDYTF. The sequenced CDR3 bases are TGTGCCAGTGGGCGCCTGGGACAGGGGAACGACAATGAC.